Here is one TCR beta chain with its context. Its target is unknown. The sample originates from a study of cytomegalovirus exposure and HLA in healthy donors. Findings and limits, study-wide: Because they were indistinguishable, some V segments, including TRBV6-2 and TRBV6-3, were excluded. The authors considered a cluster of highly shared sequence variants likely to be a sequencing artifact.

Use of 60 Vbeta and 13 Jbeta primers characterized the PCR. Authors' methods: An analysis that came later counted 73 million or so unique TCR beta chains, approximately 9.9 million shared. Clones were sequenced by immunoSEQ multiplex PCR, and TCRdb holds only the in-frame ones, with some missing. From that table come the V and J calls and clone size; the DNA was used to work out D and trimming. The sample shows more than 150,000 clones, 78% of them seen only once. The ends lost 2 bases at V and 4 bases at J; junction bases unmatched: 6. Germline values: CDR1 SGHAT, CDR2 FQNNGV. CDR3 size: 15 residues.

This TCR derives from a woman aged 25-40 years in good health and CMV-seropositive. The gene calls are TRBV11-2 and TRBJ2-7, with TRBD1 matching 9 bases. Specimen: PBMCs. The CDR3, as DNA: TGTGCCAGCAGCTTATACCCGGGACAGGGATACGAGCAGTACTTC. As protein: CASSLYPGQGYEQYF.